This is a list of T cell receptor beta chains from one sample in a study of T cells after yellow fever vaccination. TCRdb re-analysed the 5' RACE reads in MiXCR, keeping a single row per CDR3 protein. In the table there are 500,000 to 650,000 distinct CDR3 sequences, approximately 13% of which are singletons. Sequencing used PBMCs, obtained on the day of the yellow fever booster vaccination. The receptors come from a man aged 25 to 45 who received the YFV17D yellow fever vaccine. CDR3s include the opening cysteine and the closing phenylalanine or tryptophan. D genes are given only for firm matches. Clone size appears in some rows only: once, few, many, or a class for an expanded clone.

.	TRBJ1-2	TRBV12-3/TRBV12-4	few	TGTGCCAGCAGTTCAGGGGTAGCTAACTATGGCTACACCTTC	CASSSGVANYGYTF
TRBD1	TRBJ2-7	TRBV6-1	few	TGTGCCAGCAGTGTCGGACAGGGAAACTACGAGCAGTACTTC	CASSVGQGNYEQYF
TRBD2	TRBJ2-7	TRBV7-2	many	TGTGCCAGCAGCGCGGGACTAGCGGGAGTCTACGAGCAGTACTTC	CASSAGLAGVYEQYF
TRBD1	TRBJ1-1	TRBV2	few	TGTGCCAGCAGCCGGCCGGACAGGGTAAAAGGCATGAACACTGAAGCTTTCTTT	CASSRPDRVKGMNTEAFF
.	TRBJ2-1	TRBV7-6	.	TGTGCCAGCAGCTTAGTTGACTTGCCAGACAATGAGCAGTTCTTC	CASSLVDLPDNEQFF
.	TRBJ2-5	TRBV5-4	many	TGTGCCAGCAGCTTGGTGGGGTGGGGAGAGACCCAGTACTTC	CASSLVGWGETQYF
.	TRBJ2-7	TRBV10-1	.	TGCGCCAGCAGCGGGAGTTTCTACGAGCAGTACTTC	CASSGSFYEQYF
.	TRBJ2-1	TRBV28	.	TGTGCCAGCACCCGCGGGGCCTACAATGAGCAGTTCTTC	CASTRGAYNEQFF
.	TRBJ2-7	TRBV21-1	.	TGTGCCAGCAGCACGCCGCGGGCGGGAAGGGGCGACGAGCAGTACTTC	CASSTPRAGRGDEQYF
.	TRBJ2-3	TRBV14	few	TGTGCCAGCAGCCAAGATATCACCAGCACAGATACGCAGTATTTT	CASSQDITSTDTQYF